Presented here are 5 T cell receptor beta chains from one specimen sequenced in a study of Tregs in tolerant kidney transplant recipients. Antigen specificity for these receptors is unknown. Profiling relied on immunoSEQ multiplex PCR, and the TCRdb table lists in-frame clones only, not all of them. The table has about 44,000 clones, roughly 95% seen once. The sample consisted of Tregs from blood cultured with allogeneic cells. The origin of the receptors is a human donor in good health.

The rearrangement links TRBV15 to TRBJ1-5; TRBD1 is a possible D gene (6 bases). The CDR3 is 15 amino acids. From germline, CDR1 is LNHNV and CDR2 YYDKDF (reference sequence). Trimming left V 6 bases short and J 0 bases short, with 12 bases between. The CDR3 bases are TGTGCCACCAGAAAAGGACAGTATAGCAATCAGCCCCAGCATTTT. Amino acids: CATRKGQYSNQPQHF.

The CDR3 loop reads CASSEEANTDTQYF. The CDR3 nucleotides read TGTGCCAGCAGTGAGGAGGCCAACACAGATACGCAGTATTTT. The chain combines TRBV6-4 with TRBJ2-3; tentatively, D is TRBD2 (5 bases). The CDR3 contains 14 residues. Looked up from germline, CDR1 is MRHNA and CDR2 is SNTAGT. V dropped 3 bases and J dropped 2 bases, with 9 bases sitting between them.

The V call is TRBV5-4, the J call TRBJ2-7; the D gene is possibly TRBD1 (6 bases). The CDR3 extends over 14 amino acids. Germline V gene lookup returns CDR1 SGHNT and CDR2 YYREEE (reference sequence). V lost 1 base and J 7 bases, leaving 15 bases between the germline ends. In DNA, the CDR3 is TGTGCCAGCAGCTTGCGAGTTACAGGGCATGAGCAGTACTTC. It specifies CASSLRVTGHEQYF.

The rearrangement links TRBV12-5 to TRBJ1-1; D might be TRBD1 (6 bases). The CDR3 covers 11 residues. Germline V gives CDR1 LGHNT, CDR2 FRNRAP. Trimming removed 5 bases at V and 10 bases at J, with 11 bases between. The CDR3 DNA follows: TGTGCTAGTGGTGGCCAGGGGAGAGCTTTCTTT. Translation gives CASGGQGRAFF. The full variable domain, completed using reference TRBV12-5 and TRBJ1-1, is DARVTQTPRHKVTEMGQEVTMRCQPILGHNTVFWYRQTMMQGLELLAYFRNRAPLDDSGMPKDRFSAEMPDATLATLKIQPSEPRDSAVYFCASGGQGRAFFGQGTRLTVV.

The chain recombines TRBV7-9 with TRBJ2-7; maybe TRBD2 (6 bases). The CDR3 length is 13 residues. From germline, CDR1 is SEHNR and CDR2 FQNEAQ (reference sequence). Trimming cost V 1 base and J 6 bases, with 10 bases left between them. The DNA of the CDR3 is TGTGCCAGCAGCTTAGATGGAGGGGCCGAGCAGTACTTC. Translated: CASSLDGGAEQYF.